These 13 T cell receptor beta chains were all obtained from the same sample, sequenced in a study of blood T cells in healthy people across ages. For the second PCR, which ran for about 7 to 11 cycles, a sample-barcoded 5' primer and a J-beta primer mix were used. TCRdb used MiXCR to reprocess the 5' RACE reads, holding one entry per CDR3 protein. This sample yields around 1.7 million distinct CDR3 sequences, of which under 30% are seen a single time; roughly 8% belongs to the top ten. The sample was blood. All receptors come from a woman aged 30 to 39 in good health.

This clonotype was seen a single time. Possible read error: a much larger clone is one base away. The chain links TRBV24-1 to TRBJ2-4; D gene unclear. The CDR3 has 11 residues. Trimming cost V 6 bases and J 6 bases, with 5 bases left between them. Germline CDR1 KGHDR, CDR2 SFDVKD. As DNA, the CDR3 is TGTGCCACCAGTCATAGAAACATTCAGTACTTC. Translated: CATSHRNIQYF.

There are many counts of this clonotype. The chain is built from TRBV20-1 and TRBJ2-7, with TRBD1 matching 9 bases. The junction had 6 bases not matched to a gene; V was cut back by 4 bases and J by 2 bases. The CDR3 covers 14 residues. Looked up from germline, CDR1 is DFQATT and CDR2 is SNEGSKA (reference sequence). CDR3 sequence (DNA): TGCAGTGCTAAACTGACAGGGGGTCCCTACGAGCAGTACTTC. It translates to CSAKLTGGPYEQYF.

This clonotype was seen only once. V usage is TRBV28 and J usage is TRBJ1-2; TRBD1 matches 11 bases. V lost 4 bases to trimming and J lost 4 bases; unmatched junction nucleotides: 5. The CDR3 extends over 15 amino acids. Germline V gene lookup returns CDR1 MDHEN and CDR2 SYDVKM. The CDR3 bases are TGTGCCAGCAGTTCTGGACAGGGGGCCATCTATGGCTACACCTTC. This sequence encodes CASSSGQGAIYGYTF.

The chain combines TRBV3-1 with TRBJ2-5; the D is unclear. The V end lost 7 bases, the J end lost 1 base, and 10 bases lay between the germline ends. The CDR3 has 13 residues. Germline V gene lookup returns CDR1 LGHDT and CDR2 YNNKEL (reference sequence). CDR3 residues: CASTLHGQETQYF. In nucleotides, the CDR3 is TGTGCCAGCACCCTTCACGGCCAAGAGACCCAGTACTTC.

This clonotype was detected only a few times. The genes are TRBV2 and TRBJ2-1; 7 bases are shared with TRBD2. V gave up 7 bases and J gave up 0 bases; unmatched junction bases: 9. There are 16 residues in the CDR3. Germline V gene lookup returns CDR1 SNHLY and CDR2 FYNNEI. The CDR3 nucleotides are TGTGCCAGCACGAGGGAGGGAAAAAACTCCTACAATGAGCAGTTCTTC. Amino acids: CASTREGKNSYNEQFF.

This clonotype was counted at least ten times. The chain recombines TRBV5-1 with TRBJ1-2; unclear D gene. The CDR3 has 17 amino acids. V was clipped by 4 bases and J by 4 bases, with 23 bases between them. Germline V lookup: CDR1 SGHRS, CDR2 YFSETQ. The CDR3 DNA is TGCGCCAGCAGCCCCTCCCCACGGCCAGATCTCCTCTATGGCTACACCTTC. It codes for CASSPSPRPDLLYGYTF.

V is TRBV12-3 or TRBV12-4 and J is TRBJ1-3; possible D gene TRBD1, 6 bases. Trimming took 6 bases from V and 2 from J, leaving 11 bases between them. There are 14 residues in the CDR3. The CDR3 bases are TGTGCCAGCAGGCGGACAGACACTGGAAACACCATATATTTT. This codes for CASRRTDTGNTIYF.

This clonotype came up a few times. The rearrangement links TRBV7-2 to TRBJ2-1, with D tentatively TRBD2 (5 bases). The CDR3 spans 16 residues. Trimming left V 6 bases short and J 8 bases short, with 23 bases between. The germline gives CDR1 SGHTA, CDR2 FQGNSA. The CDR3 sequence is CASSSDSGTMRDEQFF. As DNA, the CDR3 is TGTGCCAGCAGTTCAGACTCCGGAACTATGAGGGATGAGCAGTTCTTC. The full variable domain, rest sourced from reference TRBV7-2 and TRBJ2-1, is GAGVSQSPSNKVTEKGKDVELRCDPISGHTALYWYRQSLGQGLEFLIYFQGNSAPDKSGLPSDRFSAERTGGSVSTLTIQRTQQEDSAVYLCASSSDSGTMRDEQFFGPGTRLTVL.

The CDR3 DNA is TGTGCCAGCAGCCAGGACCGGCACAATCAGCCCCAGCATTTT. As protein: CASSQDRHNQPQHF. The V call is TRBV7-2, the J call TRBJ1-5; D unresolved. The CDR3 contains 14 residues. Trimming left V 5 bases short and J 3 bases short, with 11 bases between. Germline V lookup: CDR1 SGHTA, CDR2 FQGNSA.

This rearrangement joins TRBV27 to TRBJ1-1, with unresolved D. Deletions cut 0 bases from V and 11 bases from J, with 13 bases between. Germline assignment: CDR1 MNHEY and CDR2 SMNVEV (reference sequence). The CDR3 is 13 residues long. CDR3 sequence reads: CASSLSQAAVAFF. DNA for the CDR3: TGTGCCAGCAGTTTATCTCAGGCTGCGGTGGCTTTCTTT.

This clonotype has only a few counts. This chain joins TRBV5-1 and TRBJ1-4; D is possibly TRBD1 (5 bases). With 0 bases removed from V and 8 bases from J, the gap between germline ends came to 11 bases. This CDR3 has 14 residues. Germline CDR1 reads SGHRS; CDR2 reads YFSETQ. The CDR3 region has the DNA TGCGCCAGCAGCTTGGCCGGGGGACTGGAAAAACTGTTTTTT. Translation gives CASSLAGGLEKLFF.

The V call is TRBV29-1, the J call TRBJ1-2, with 7 bases fitting TRBD1. The CDR3 has 13 amino acids. Losses at the gene ends were 6 bases for V and 5 bases for J; bases not matched to a gene: 9. Germline V gives CDR1 SQVTM, CDR2 ANQGSEA. This chain's CDR3 is CSVEFGRGYGYTF. The CDR3 nucleotides are TGCAGCGTCGAGTTTGGCAGGGGGTATGGCTACACCTTC.

In its sample, this clonotype was seen once. This chain connects TRBV7-2 to TRBJ1-2, with 8 bases lining up with TRBD1. J lost 5 bases, V lost 4 bases, and 9 bases had no gene match. This CDR3 has 15 amino acids. CDR1 SGHTA and CDR2 FQGNSA come from the germline V gene. DNA of the CDR3: TGTGCCAGCAGCTGGCTCCAGGGGGCTGAATATGGCTACACCTTC. Its translation is CASSWLQGAEYGYTF.